Below, one TCR beta chain is given with its context. The data originate from a study of blood T cell repertoires in COVID-19. Study background: Samples taken during acute and convalescent COVID-19 were collected in the United States, Italy and Spain. Sample material is recorded as cDNA or gDNA derived from T cells, B-cell-depleted T cells, or PBMCs.

How the authors handled the data: Quantification of nucleated cells was approximated via reference gene primer amplification. Assay: immunoSEQ multiplex PCR; the TCRdb copy retains only in-frame clones and omits some. V and J calls plus clone size are reproduced from that table; the DNA served to infer D and trimming. The sample carries around 300,000 clones, nearly 90% recorded once. The clonotype was recovered from a young man with active or convalescent COVID-19. Sequencing used peripheral blood.

The CDR3 here is CASSTGTGYGYTF. In DNA form, the CDR3 reads TGTGCCAGCAGTACCGGGACAGGGTATGGCTACACCTTC. The chain links TRBV2 to TRBJ1-2, with TRBD1 identical over 9 bases. Germline trimming cut 5 bases from V and 5 bases from J; bases unmatched to any gene: 3. The CDR3 covers 13 residues. In germline, CDR1 is SNHLY, CDR2 FYNNEI.